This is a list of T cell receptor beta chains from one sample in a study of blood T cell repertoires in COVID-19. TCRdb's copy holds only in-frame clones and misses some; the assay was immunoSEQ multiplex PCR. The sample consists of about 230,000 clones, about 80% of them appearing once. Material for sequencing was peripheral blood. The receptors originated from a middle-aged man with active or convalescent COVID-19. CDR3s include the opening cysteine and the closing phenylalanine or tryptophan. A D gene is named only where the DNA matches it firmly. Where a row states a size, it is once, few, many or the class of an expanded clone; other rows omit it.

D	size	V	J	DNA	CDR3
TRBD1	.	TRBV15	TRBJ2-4	TGTGCCACCAGCAGAGATTGGGGGTTGGGACAGTCACTCAAAAACATTCAGTACTTC	CATSRDWGLGQSLKNIQYF
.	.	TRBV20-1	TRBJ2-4	TGCAGTGCTAGTATCACTAGTGGGAACATTCAGTACTTC	CSASITSGNIQYF
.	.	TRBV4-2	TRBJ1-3	TGTGCCAGCAGCCAAGATCAAGCTTACAGGGAGGGCACCATATATTTT	CASSQDQAYREGTIYF
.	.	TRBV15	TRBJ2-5	TGTGCCACCAGCAGAGGGCTTATCGAGGAGTCACAAGAGACCCAGTACTTC	CATSRGLIEESQETQYF
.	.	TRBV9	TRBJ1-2	TGTGCCAGCAGCGGGGGCTGGGGCTACACCTTC	CASSGGWGYTF
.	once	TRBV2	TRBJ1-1	TGTGCCAGCAGTCTCCCGAGAGAGCGAGACACTGAAGCTTTCTTT	CASSLPRERDTEAFF
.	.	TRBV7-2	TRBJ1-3	TGTGCCAGCAGCCGCGGGACGGGGGGAAACACCATATATTTT	CASSRGTGGNTIYF
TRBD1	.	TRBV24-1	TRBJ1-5	TGTGCCACCAGTGACCCCGGACAGGGCGACGGCAATCAGCCCCAGCATTTT	CATSDPGQGDGNQPQHF
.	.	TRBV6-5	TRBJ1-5	TGTGCCAGCAGTTACCAACGGTTCAATCAGCCCCAGCATTTT	CASSYQRFNQPQHF
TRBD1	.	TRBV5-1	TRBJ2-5	TGCGCCAGCAGCCCCACAGGGGTGCAAGAGACCCAGTACTTC	CASSPTGVQETQYF
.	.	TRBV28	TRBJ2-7	TGTGCCAGCAGTTTATCGGGGGGCCTCCGCTACGAGCAGTACTTC	CASSLSGGLRYEQYF
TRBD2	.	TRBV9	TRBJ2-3	TGTGCCAGCAGCGTAGCTATGCGGGGGGCGGCAGATACGCAGTATTTT	CASSVAMRGAADTQYF
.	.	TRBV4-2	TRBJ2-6	TGTGCCAGCAGCCTAAGGGGGGGTGCTGGGGCCAACGTCCTGACTTTC	CASSLRGGAGANVLTF
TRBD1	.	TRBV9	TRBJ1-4	TGTGCCAGCAGCGTAGAAGGGGGCTTAGGTGAAAAACTGTTTTTT	CASSVEGGLGEKLFF
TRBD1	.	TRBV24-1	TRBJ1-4	TGTGCCACCAGTGACACCGGACAGGGGGATGAAAAACTGTTTTTT	CATSDTGQGDEKLFF
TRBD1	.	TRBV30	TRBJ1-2	TGTGCCTGGAGTAATGGGACAGGTTATGGCTACACCTTC	CAWSNGTGYGYTF
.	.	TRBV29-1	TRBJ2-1	TGCAGCGTTGAATTCCAAGGGGCTGAGCAGTTCTTC	CSVEFQGAEQFF
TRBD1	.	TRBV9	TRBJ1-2	TGTGCCAGCAGCGTAGGGGAGTGGGAGACAGGGGCGGATGGCTACACCTTC	CASSVGEWETGADGYTF
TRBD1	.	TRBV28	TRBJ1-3	TGTGCCAGCAGACAGGGGCGCTCTGGAAACACCATATATTTT	CASRQGRSGNTIYF
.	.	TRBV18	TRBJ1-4	TGTGCCAGCTCACAAAGGGGAACTGCTAATGAAAAACTGTTTTTT	CASSQRGTANEKLFF
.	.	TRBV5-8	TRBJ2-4	TGTGCCAGCAGCTTGGCGGGGAGTATAACCAAAAACATTCAGTACTTC	CASSLAGSITKNIQYF
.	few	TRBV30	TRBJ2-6	TGTGCCTGGAGTACCAGCGCCTCTGGGGCCAACGTCCTGACTTTC	CAWSTSASGANVLTF
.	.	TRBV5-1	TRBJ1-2	TGCGCCAGCAGCTTGGCCCCGGGGAGGGGAGATAACTATGGCTACACCTTC	CASSLAPGRGDNYGYTF
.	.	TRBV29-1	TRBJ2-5	TGCAGCGTTGGGGGGCCCGGGCGGCAGACCCAGTACTTC	CSVGGPGRQTQYF
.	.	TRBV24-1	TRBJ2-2	TGTGCCACCAGTAGGAACCGGGGAGCTGTTTTT	CATSRNRGAVF
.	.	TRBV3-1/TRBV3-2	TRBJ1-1	TGTGCCAGCAGCCAGGCGGGGGAGAACACTGAAGCTTTCTTT	CASSQAGENTEAFF